This record covers a single T cell receptor (beta chain). Assay used: immunoSEQ multiplex PCR; TCRdb lists only in-frame clones, some missing. The table has some 120,000 clones, about 95% seen once; the top ten hold 0.02% to 0.03%. The data belong to a study of human thymus T cells. The CDR3 loop spans 17 amino acids. The germline CDR1 and CDR2 sequences are LGHNA and YSLEER. V lost 1 base to trimming and J lost 0 bases; unmatched junction nucleotides: 8. Corrective heart surgery yielded the resections from which the thymus tissue came. Serving as donors were healthy Finnish infants, each of whom was having open corrective surgery for congenital heart defects.

This sequence was found in a boy younger than two with a congenital heart defect but otherwise immunologically healthy. The sample was thymus tissue. This chain uses TRBV4-3 with TRBJ1-1; 7 bases agree with TRBD1. As DNA, the CDR3 is TGCGCCAGCAGCCAAGGGGCAGAGGGGGCGATGAACACTGAAGCTTTCTTT. Its translation is CASSQGAEGAMNTEAFF.